This TCR delta chain was identified in a study of Vδ1+ human thymocytes. V lost 1 base to trimming and J lost 0 bases; unmatched junction nucleotides: 27. CDR3 size: 24 residues. Germline CDR1 is TSWWSYY and CDR2 is QGS. Extracted RNA was reverse transcribed into cDNA. CDR3 amplicons came from multiplex PCR with pooled V-gene forward and constant-region reverse primers. TCRdb re-called the multiplex PCR reads via CATT. The repertoire holds approximately 58,000 delta-chain clones, about 16% seen once, with approximately 0.4% in the top ten. The sorted cells were CD3+ Vdelta1+ Vdelta2- thymocytes from alphabeta-depleted thymus. Purity of the sorted Vdelta1+ thymocytes ranged from roughly 97% to 99.6%. This clone has more than one count but fewer than ten. What it binds is unknown. Study-level findings and limits: Around a fifth of thymic delta-chain sequences were Vdelta2, with few Vdelta3, unlike blood Vdelta1+ controls. Unexpected Vdelta2 sequences could cause misinterpretation of bulk repertoire data. Highly polyclonal TRG and TRD repertoires with Gaussian CDR3 length distributions appeared in thymus.

The receptor was derived from a girl under two years old who had congenital heart surgery. Sequenced sample: Vdelta1+ gamma-delta thymocytes from the thymus. Subset specified: FACS-sorted CD3+ TCRalphabeta- TCRVdelta1+ TCRVdelta2- thymocytes. This rearrangement joins TRDV1 to TRDJ1, with 9 bases that match TRDD2. The CDR3 sequence is CALGEPGLPTPRGVPGEYTDKLIF. The CDR3, as DNA: TGTGCTCTTGGGGAACCGGGCCTTCCTACCCCCCGAGGGGTCCCTGGGGAGTACACCGATAAACTCATCTTT.